This is a list of T cell receptor beta chains from one sample in a study of glioma-infiltrating T cells. TCRdb independently ran MiXCR on the multiplex PCR reads; one entry per CDR3 protein. The sample lists about 110,000 distinct CDR3 sequences; 20% to 30% were seen once. The sample taken for sequencing was glioma tissue, nonneoplastic brain tissue, or PBMCs (not recorded which). The receptors come from a human donor with low-grade glioma or glioblastoma, undergoing nonglioma brain surgery, or in good health (not recorded which). Both conserved end residues are part of each CDR3. The D gene is left open where the match is weak. Expanded clones are given a class, and other clones once, few, many or no size at all.

NA,NA,TRBV15,TRBJ1-1,TGTGCCACCAGCTTCTGCTTGCGGGCTGAGGCTTTCTTT,CATSFCLRAEAFF
NA,many,TRBV4-1,TRBJ2-5,TGCGCCAGCAGCCAGTTTGGGGGTTTCAGGGAGACCCAGTACTTC,CASSQFGGFRETQYF
NA,many,TRBV10-3,TRBJ2-1,TGTGCCATCAGGCAAGGCGATGAGCAGTTCTTC,CAIRQGDEQFF
TRBD1,many,TRBV15,TRBJ1-1,TGTGCCACCAGCATATCCAGGGGGACCGCTGAAGCTTTCTTT,CATSISRGTAEAFF
NA,few,TRBV29-1,TRBJ1-1,TGCAGCGGGGTTTTCAGGCTGAACACTGAAGCTTTCTTT,CSGVFRLNTEAFF
TRBD1,few,TRBV12-3/TRBV12-4,TRBJ1-5,TGTGCCAGCACAACGGGACAGGGGGTCGATCAGCCCCAGCATTTT,CASTTGQGVDQPQHF
NA,many,TRBV6-6,TRBJ1-1,TGTGCCAGCAGTTACTCGAAATGGGAAATAAAAGCTTTCTTT,CASSYSKWEIKAFF
TRBD2,many,TRBV12-3/TRBV12-4,TRBJ2-1,TGTGCCAGCAGTTGGCCAGCTAGCGGGAGTCGCCATGAGCAGTTCTTC,CASSWPASGSRHEQFF
NA,many,TRBV7-2,TRBJ1-6,TGTGCCAGCAGCCCCCTTGGGGATTATTCACCCCTCCACTTT,CASSPLGDYSPLHF
TRBD1,few,TRBV19,TRBJ2-7,TGTGCCAGTAGTATCTCCGGGACAGGGGGATACGAGCAGTACTTC,CASSISGTGGYEQYF